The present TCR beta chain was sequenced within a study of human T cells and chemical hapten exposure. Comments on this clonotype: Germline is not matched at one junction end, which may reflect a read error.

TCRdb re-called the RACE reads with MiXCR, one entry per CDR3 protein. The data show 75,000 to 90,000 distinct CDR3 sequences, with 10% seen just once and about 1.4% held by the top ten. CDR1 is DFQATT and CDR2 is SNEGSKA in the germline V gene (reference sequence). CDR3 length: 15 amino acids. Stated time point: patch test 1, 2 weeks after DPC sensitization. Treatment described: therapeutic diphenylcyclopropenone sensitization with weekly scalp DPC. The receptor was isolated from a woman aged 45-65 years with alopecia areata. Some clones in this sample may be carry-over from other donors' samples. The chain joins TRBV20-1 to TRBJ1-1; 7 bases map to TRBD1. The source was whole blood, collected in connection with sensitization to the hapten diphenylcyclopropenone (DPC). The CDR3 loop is CSARDQYRGNTKAFF. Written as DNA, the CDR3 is TGCAGTGCTAGAGATCAGTACAGGGGAAACACTAAAGCTTTCTTT.